Listed below are T cell receptor beta chains from one sample, sequenced in a study of blood T cell repertoires in COVID-19. Using immunoSEQ multiplex PCR, the repertoire was profiled, and TCRdb retains in-frame clones only, with some absent. Found here are around 70,000 clones, around 80% of them singletons; the top ten hold roughly 13%. Source material: peripheral blood. These receptors were taken from a man aged 45-65 years with COVID-19, enrolled during active disease. Both conserved end residues are part of each CDR3. D genes are given only for firm matches. Clone size is given for some rows only: seen once, a few or many times, or a class if the clone is expanded.

d_gene,v_gene,abundance,j_gene,CDR3nt,CDR3aa
TRBD2,TRBV6-5,once,TRBJ2-7,TGTGCCAGCAGGCTAGCGGGATCGGGCGAGCAGTACTTC,CASRLAGSGEQYF
.,TRBV19,.,TRBJ2-3,TGTGCCAGTAAGGATCGGGACACAGATACGCAGTATTTT,CASKDRDTDTQYF
.,TRBV20-1,.,TRBJ1-2,TGCAGTGCTAGTTCGGGAGGGGTAGACGGCTACACCTTC,CSASSGGVDGYTF
.,TRBV7-9,.,TRBJ1-1,TGTGCCAGCAGCTTGTTTTCAGGAAACACTGAAGCTTTCTTT,CASSLFSGNTEAFF
.,TRBV7-2,many,TRBJ2-1,TGTGCCAGCAGCTTTAGCAGGGCAAATGAGCAGTTCTTC,CASSFSRANEQFF
TRBD1,TRBV2,.,TRBJ1-2,TGTGCCAGCATCCAGGGGGTAGGCTATGGCTACACCTTC,CASIQGVGYGYTF
.,TRBV19,few,TRBJ2-7,TGTGCCAGTATCGACTCTTACTCCTACGAGCAGTACTTC,CASIDSYSYEQYF
TRBD1,TRBV5-1,.,TRBJ2-5,TGCGCCAGCAGCCTGTGGACAGGGCGGTTGGCAGAGACCCAGTACTTC,CASSLWTGRLAETQYF
TRBD2,TRBV27,.,TRBJ2-1,TGTGCCAGCAGTTTCTCCCTAGCGGGAGGCCACAATGAGCAGTTCTTC,CASSFSLAGGHNEQFF
TRBD2,TRBV5-4,.,TRBJ2-4,TGTGCCAGCAGCCTTGGAGCGGGAGCAGGGTTAGCCAAAAACATTCAGTACTTC,CASSLGAGAGLAKNIQYF
TRBD1,TRBV2,.,TRBJ2-1,TGTGCCAGCAGGGGGACAGGGGGCAATGAGCAGTTCTTC,CASRGTGGNEQFF
TRBD1,TRBV7-9,.,TRBJ2-3,TGTGCCAGCCCCGCGACAGGGGGCGCAGGAGATACGCAGTATTTT,CASPATGGAGDTQYF
TRBD2,TRBV5-4,.,TRBJ2-7,TGTGCCAGCAGCTCAGAAGGACTAGCGGTTTCCGAGCAGTACTTC,CASSSEGLAVSEQYF
TRBD2,TRBV27,.,TRBJ2-2,TGTGCCAGCAGTTTATGGACTAGCGGGAGGAGGGCCGGGGAGCTGTTTTTT,CASSLWTSGRRAGELFF
TRBD2,TRBV7-8,once,TRBJ2-1,TGTGCCAGCAGCTTTATGGTGGGACTAGCGGCCCCAGGGGTGGATGAGCAGTTCTTC,CASSFMVGLAAPGVDEQFF
TRBD1,TRBV14,.,TRBJ2-5,TGTGCCAGCAGCCGGATCACAGGGGCAGGAGAGACCCAGTACTTC,CASSRITGAGETQYF
.,TRBV5-4,.,TRBJ2-6,TGTGCCAGCACACCCCCGGGCTCTGGGGCCAACGTCCTGACTTTC,CASTPPGSGANVLTF
TRBD2,TRBV7-3,.,TRBJ2-5,TGTGCCAGCAGCATGACTAGCGGGAGGGGGGAGACCCAGTACTTC,CASSMTSGRGETQYF
TRBD2,TRBV11-1,.,TRBJ2-7,TGTGCCAGCAGCTTCCAGCGGGAGGGTGTCGAGCAGTACTTC,CASSFQREGVEQYF
.,TRBV28,.,TRBJ2-7,TGTGCCAGCAGTCTAAAATACGAGCAGTACTTC,CASSLKYEQYF
.,TRBV28,.,TRBJ1-2,TGTGCCAGCAGTCACCAGGGGTTTGGCAGGCCCGATAACTATGGCTACACCTTC,CASSHQGFGRPDNYGYTF
.,TRBV4-1,.,TRBJ1-3,TGCGCCAGCAGCCAAGCCGCCCCAGGGAAGTCAGGAAACACCATATATTTT,CASSQAAPGKSGNTIYF
.,TRBV7-2,.,TRBJ1-5,TGTGCCAGCAGCCAGACAGGTTATAGCAATCAGCCCCAGCATTTT,CASSQTGYSNQPQHF
TRBD2,TRBV7-2,.,TRBJ2-5,TGTGCCAGCAGCACCTCCATGACGACTAGCGTCCGGGAGACCCAGTACTTC,CASSTSMTTSVRETQYF
TRBD2,TRBV11-3,.,TRBJ2-7,TGTGCCAGCAGCCCTAGCGGAACCTACGAGCAGTACTTC,CASSPSGTYEQYF
TRBD2,TRBV19,.,TRBJ2-4,TGTGCCAGTAGTATCTCAGGACTACGGCGGGAGCCCAAAAACATTCAGTACTTC,CASSISGLRREPKNIQYF
TRBD1,TRBV7-9,.,TRBJ1-4,TGTGCCAGCAGCCGATTCCGACAGGGTCCTAATGAAAAACTGTTTTTT,CASSRFRQGPNEKLFF
TRBD2,TRBV5-4,few,TRBJ2-5,TGTGCCAGCAGCTCTAGCGGAGAGACCCAGTACTTC,CASSSSGETQYF
.,TRBV5-6,.,TRBJ1-5,TGTGCCAGCAGCTTTGGGGCTAGCAATCAGCCCCAGCATTTT,CASSFGASNQPQHF
.,TRBV6-5,.,TRBJ1-5,TGTGCCAGCAGTCAACAGAGGGATCAGCCCCAGCATTTT,CASSQQRDQPQHF
.,TRBV6-4,.,TRBJ2-1,TGTGCCAGCAGTGACGATAATACTGGCTACAATGAGCAGTTCTTC,CASSDDNTGYNEQFF